This T cell receptor (beta chain) is drawn from a study of T cell repertoires in cytomegalovirus infection. A single record per CDR3 protein comes from TCRdb applying MiXCR to the reads. The sample yields about 85,000 distinct CDR3 sequences, about half seen once. This clonotype was seen a handful of times. Its antigen is as yet unknown. The TCR was taken from a human donor in good health (CMV status not recorded). Some clones in this sample may be carry-over from other donors' samples. Sequenced here: CD8+ T cells from cultured PBMCs, sampled from culture after CMV antigen stimulation.

The CDR3 sequence: CASSISGVSTDTQYF. The DNA of the CDR3 is TGTGCCAGCAGCATTAGCGGGGTTAGCACAGATACGCAGTATTTT. The chain is built from TRBV7-2 and TRBJ2-3; 8 bases match TRBD2. CDR1 and CDR2 (germline): SGHTA, FQGNSA. The CDR3 extends over 15 amino acids. J gave up 0 bases and V 5 bases, and 4 bases lay outside the gene matches. The variable domain in full, with the rest retrieved from reference TRBV7-2 and TRBJ2-3, is GAGVSQSPSNKVTEKGKDVELRCDPISGHTALYWYRQSLGQGLEFLIYFQGNSAPDKSGLPSDRFSAERTGGSVSTLTIQRTQQEDSAVYLCASSISGVSTDTQYFGPGTRLTVL.